This T cell receptor (beta chain) was identified in a study of blood T cell repertoires in COVID-19. Overall study: From T cells, B-cell-depleted T cells, or PBMCs came the material, which was cDNA or gDNA.

Germline V CDR1 and CDR2: GTSNPN, SVGIG (reference sequence). The V and J ends lost 0 bases and 7 bases respectively, with 18 bases between them. The CDR3 totals 15 residues. The study recruited people aged 18 to 89 years across around 23 US areas. Allocation to cohorts depended on clinical history reported by the participants. How the authors handled the data: Reference gene primer amplification gave nucleated cell count estimates. TCRdb's copy holds only in-frame clones and misses some; the assay was immunoSEQ multiplex PCR. The DNA gave D and trimming, while V, J and clone size come from that table. The table records approximately 200,000 clones, less than 90% of them present only once.

This chain connects TRBV30 to TRBJ2-5; D is perhaps TRBD1 (6 bases). Sequenced: PBMCs or T cells enriched from blood (not recorded which). The sequence came from a woman in her 30s who had been exposed to COVID-19. The CDR3: CAWSVPQGPARTQYF. The CDR3 DNA is TGTGCCTGGAGTGTCCCCCAGGGGCCTGCTCGGACCCAGTACTTC.